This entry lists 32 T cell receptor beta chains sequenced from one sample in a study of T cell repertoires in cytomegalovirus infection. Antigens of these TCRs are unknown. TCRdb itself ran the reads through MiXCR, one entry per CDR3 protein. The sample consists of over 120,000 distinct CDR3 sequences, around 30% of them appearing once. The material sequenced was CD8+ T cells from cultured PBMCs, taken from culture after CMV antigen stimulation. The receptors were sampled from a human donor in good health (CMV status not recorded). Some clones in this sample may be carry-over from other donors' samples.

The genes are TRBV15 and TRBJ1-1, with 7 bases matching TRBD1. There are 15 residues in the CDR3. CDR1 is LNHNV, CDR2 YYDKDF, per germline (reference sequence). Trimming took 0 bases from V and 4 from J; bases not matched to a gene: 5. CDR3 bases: TGTGCCACCAGCAGAGATCCGACAGGGCCCACTGAAGCTTTCTTT. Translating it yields CATSRDPTGPTEAFF. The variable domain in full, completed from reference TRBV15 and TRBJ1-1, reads DAMVIQNPRYQVTQFGKPVTLSCSQTLNHNVMYWYQQKSSQAPKLLFHYYDKDFNNEADTPDNFQSRRPNTSFCFLDIRSPGLGDTAMYLCATSRDPTGPTEAFFGQGTRLTVV.

CDR3: CASSSPGWSNYEQYF. CDR3 bases: TGTGCCAGCAGCTCGCCAGGGTGGAGTAACTACGAGCAGTACTTC. The chain couples TRBV7-9 to TRBJ2-7, with D maybe TRBD1 (5 bases). Germline V gene sequence: CDR1 SEHNR, CDR2 FQNEAQ (reference sequence). This CDR3 comprises 15 residues. Trimming shortened V by 4 bases and J by 3 bases, and 16 bases separated the two germline ends.

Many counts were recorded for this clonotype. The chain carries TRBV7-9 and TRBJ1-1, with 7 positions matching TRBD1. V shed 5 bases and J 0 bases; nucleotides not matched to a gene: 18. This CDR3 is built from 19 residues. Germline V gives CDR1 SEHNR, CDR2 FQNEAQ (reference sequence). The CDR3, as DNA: TGTGCCAGCAGCCCCTCACGCTCGGGGACAGCCTCACTGAACACTGAAGCTTTCTTT. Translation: CASSPSRSGTASLNTEAFF.

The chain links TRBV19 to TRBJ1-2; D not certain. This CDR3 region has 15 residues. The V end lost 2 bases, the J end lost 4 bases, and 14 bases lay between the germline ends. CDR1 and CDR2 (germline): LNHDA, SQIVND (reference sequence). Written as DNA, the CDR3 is TGTGCCAGTAGTATACCCTCCCGCGGATCCTATGGCTACACCTTC. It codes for CASSIPSRGSYGYTF.

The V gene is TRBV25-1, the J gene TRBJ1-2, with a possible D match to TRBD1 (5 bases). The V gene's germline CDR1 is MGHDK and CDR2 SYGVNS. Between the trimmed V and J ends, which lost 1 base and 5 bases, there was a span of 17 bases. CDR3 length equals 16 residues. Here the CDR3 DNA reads TGTGCCAGCAGTGAATTCAGCGTCCAGGGACCTTATGGCTACACCTTC. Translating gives CASSEFSVQGPYGYTF.

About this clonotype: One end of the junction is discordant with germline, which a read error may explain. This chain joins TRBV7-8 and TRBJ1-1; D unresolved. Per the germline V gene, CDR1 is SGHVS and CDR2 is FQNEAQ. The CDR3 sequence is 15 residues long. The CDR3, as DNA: TGTTCCAGCAGCTTAGACCCGAACATTCACACTGAAGCTTTCTTT. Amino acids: CSSSLDPNIHTEAFF.

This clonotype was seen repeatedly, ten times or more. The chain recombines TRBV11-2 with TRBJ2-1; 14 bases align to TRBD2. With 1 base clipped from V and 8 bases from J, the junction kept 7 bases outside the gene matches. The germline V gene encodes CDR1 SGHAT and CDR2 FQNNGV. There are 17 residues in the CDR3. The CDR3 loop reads CASSLGPGLAGAYEQFF. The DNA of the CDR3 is TGTGCCAGCAGCTTAGGGCCGGGACTAGCGGGGGCCTATGAGCAGTTCTTC.

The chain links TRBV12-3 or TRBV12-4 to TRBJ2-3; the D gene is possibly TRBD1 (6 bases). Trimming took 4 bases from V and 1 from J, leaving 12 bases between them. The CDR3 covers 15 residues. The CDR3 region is CASSSQGWGTDTQYF. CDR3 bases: TGTGCCAGCAGTTCCCAGGGGTGGGGCACAGATACGCAGTATTTT.

The CDR3 coding sequence is TGCAGTGCTAGAGAAAGTTGGCAGGGAAGATACGAGCAGTACTTC. Amino acid sequence: CSARESWQGRYEQYF. The V and J genes are TRBV20-1 and TRBJ2-7; D is possibly TRBD1 (5 bases). The germline V gene encodes CDR1 DFQATT and CDR2 SNEGSKA (reference sequence). With 0 bases removed from V and 4 bases from J, the gap between germline ends came to 16 bases. The CDR3 contains 15 residues.

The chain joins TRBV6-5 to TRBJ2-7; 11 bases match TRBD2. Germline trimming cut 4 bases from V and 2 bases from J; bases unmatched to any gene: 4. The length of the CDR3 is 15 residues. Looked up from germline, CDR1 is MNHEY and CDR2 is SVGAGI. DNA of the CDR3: TGTGCCAGCAGTTTGGGACTAGCGGCGACCTACGAGCAGTACTTC. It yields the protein CASSLGLAATYEQYF.

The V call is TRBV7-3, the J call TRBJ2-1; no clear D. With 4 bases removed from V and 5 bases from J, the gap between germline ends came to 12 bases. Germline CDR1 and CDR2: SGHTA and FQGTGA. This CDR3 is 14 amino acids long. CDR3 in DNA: TGTGCCAGCAGCTCCTCGGGTTATCACAATGAGCAGTTCTTC. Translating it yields CASSSSGYHNEQFF. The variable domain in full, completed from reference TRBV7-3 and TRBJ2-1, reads GAGVSQTPSNKVTEKGKYVELRCDPISGHTALYWYRQSLGQGPEFLIYFQGTGAADDSGLPNDRFFAVRPEGSVSTLKIQRTERGDSAVYLCASSSSGYHNEQFFGPGTRLTVL.

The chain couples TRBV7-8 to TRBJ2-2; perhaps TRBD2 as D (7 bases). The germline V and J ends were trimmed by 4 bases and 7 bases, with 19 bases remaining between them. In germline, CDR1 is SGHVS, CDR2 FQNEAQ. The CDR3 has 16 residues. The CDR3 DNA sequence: TGTGCCAGCAGCTCTCACGGGGGGCCCCAGGACGGGGAGCTGTTTTTT. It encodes CASSSHGGPQDGELFF.

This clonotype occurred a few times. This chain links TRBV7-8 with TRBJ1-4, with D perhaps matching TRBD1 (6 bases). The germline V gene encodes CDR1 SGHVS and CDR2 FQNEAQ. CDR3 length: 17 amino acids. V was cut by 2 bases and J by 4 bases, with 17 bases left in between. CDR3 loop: CASSLKWWGRINEKLFF. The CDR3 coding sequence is TGTGCCAGCAGCTTAAAGTGGTGGGGGCGGATTAATGAAAAACTGTTTTTT.

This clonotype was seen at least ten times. The CDR3 is CASSYQGSGNTIYF. CDR3 coding DNA: TGTGCCAGCAGTTACCAGGGGTCTGGAAACACCATATATTTT. The chain joins TRBV6-5 to TRBJ1-3, with D possibly matching TRBD1 (6 bases). Looked up from germline, CDR1 is MNHEY and CDR2 is SVGAGI. The germline V and J ends were trimmed by 2 bases and 1 base, with 6 bases remaining between them. The CDR3 consists of 14 residues.

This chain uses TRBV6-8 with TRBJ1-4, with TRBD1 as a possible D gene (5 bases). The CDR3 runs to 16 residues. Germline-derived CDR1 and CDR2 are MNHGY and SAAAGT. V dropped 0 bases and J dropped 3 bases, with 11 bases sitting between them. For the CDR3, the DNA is TGTGCCAGCAGTTACTCCCTGGGGGGTGCTAATGAAAAACTGTTTTTT. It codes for CASSYSLGGANEKLFF.

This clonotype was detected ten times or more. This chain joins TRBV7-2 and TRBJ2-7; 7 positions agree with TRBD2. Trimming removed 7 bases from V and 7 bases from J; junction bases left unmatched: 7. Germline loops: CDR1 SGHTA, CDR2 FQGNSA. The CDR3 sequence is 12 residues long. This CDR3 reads CASTGGGGEQYF. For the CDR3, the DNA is TGTGCCAGCACGGGTGGGGGAGGGGAGCAGTACTTC. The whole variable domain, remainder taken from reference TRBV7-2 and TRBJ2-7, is GAGVSQSPSNKVTEKGKDVELRCDPISGHTALYWYRQSLGQGLEFLIYFQGNSAPDKSGLPSDRFSAERTGGSVSTLTIQRTQQEDSAVYLCASTGGGGEQYFGPGTRLTVT.

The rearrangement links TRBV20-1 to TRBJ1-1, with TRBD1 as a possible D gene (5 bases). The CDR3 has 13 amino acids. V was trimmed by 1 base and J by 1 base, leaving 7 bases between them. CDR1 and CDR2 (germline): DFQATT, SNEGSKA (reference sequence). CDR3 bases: TGCAGTGCTAGAGGGGGGAGGAACACTGAAGCTTTCTTT. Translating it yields CSARGGRNTEAFF.

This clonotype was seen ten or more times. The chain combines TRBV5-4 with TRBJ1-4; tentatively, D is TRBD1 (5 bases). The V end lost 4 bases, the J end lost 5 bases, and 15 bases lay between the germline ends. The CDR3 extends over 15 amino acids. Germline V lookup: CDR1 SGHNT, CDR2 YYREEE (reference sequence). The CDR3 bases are TGTGCCAGCAGCGCGGGACTGCCTCCGAATGAAAAACTGTTTTTT. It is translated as CASSAGLPPNEKLFF.

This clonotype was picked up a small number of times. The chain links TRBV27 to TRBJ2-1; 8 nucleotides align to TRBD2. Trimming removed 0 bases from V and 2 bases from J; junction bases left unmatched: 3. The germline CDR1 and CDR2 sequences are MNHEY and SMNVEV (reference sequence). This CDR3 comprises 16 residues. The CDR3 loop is CASSLSGGAAYNEQFF. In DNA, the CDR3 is TGTGCCAGCAGTTTATCCGGGGGGGCAGCCTACAATGAGCAGTTCTTC.

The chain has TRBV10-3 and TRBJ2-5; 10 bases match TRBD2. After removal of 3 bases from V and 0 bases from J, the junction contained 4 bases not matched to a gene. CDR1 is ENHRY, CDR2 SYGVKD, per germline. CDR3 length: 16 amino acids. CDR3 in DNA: TGTGCCATCAGTGAAGACCTAGCGGGGGACCAAGAGACCCAGTACTTC. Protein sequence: CAISEDLAGDQETQYF.

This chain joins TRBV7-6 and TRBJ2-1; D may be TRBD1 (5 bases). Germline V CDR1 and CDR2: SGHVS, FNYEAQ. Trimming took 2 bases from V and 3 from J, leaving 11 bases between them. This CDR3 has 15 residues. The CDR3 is CASSLRAGRYNEQFF. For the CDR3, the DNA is TGTGCCAGCAGCTTAAGGGCAGGGCGCTACAATGAGCAGTTCTTC.

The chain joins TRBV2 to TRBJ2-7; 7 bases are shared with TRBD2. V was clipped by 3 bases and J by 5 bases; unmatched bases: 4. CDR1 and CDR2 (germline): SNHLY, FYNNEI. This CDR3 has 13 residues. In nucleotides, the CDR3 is TGTGCCAGCAGTGACCTGGGGGGGGACGAGCAGTACTTC. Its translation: CASSDLGGDEQYF.

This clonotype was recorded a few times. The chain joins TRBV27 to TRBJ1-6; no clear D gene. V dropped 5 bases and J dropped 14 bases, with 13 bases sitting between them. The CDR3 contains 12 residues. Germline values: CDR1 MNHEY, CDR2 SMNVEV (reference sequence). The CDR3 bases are TGTGCCAGCAGTCCCATGGGTCGGACCCTCCACTTT. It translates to CASSPMGRTLHF.

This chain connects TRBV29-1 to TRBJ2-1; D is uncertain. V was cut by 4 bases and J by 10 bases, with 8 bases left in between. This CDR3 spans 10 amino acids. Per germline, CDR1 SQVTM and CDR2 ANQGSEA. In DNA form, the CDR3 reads TGCAGCGTTGGGGTACAGGAGCAGTTCTTC. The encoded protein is CSVGVQEQFF.

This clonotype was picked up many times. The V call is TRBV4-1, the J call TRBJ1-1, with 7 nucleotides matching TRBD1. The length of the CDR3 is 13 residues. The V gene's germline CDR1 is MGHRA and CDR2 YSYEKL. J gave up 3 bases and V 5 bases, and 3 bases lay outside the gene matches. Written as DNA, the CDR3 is TGCGCCAGCAGCGATACAGGGGACACTGAAGCTTTCTTT. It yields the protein CASSDTGDTEAFF.

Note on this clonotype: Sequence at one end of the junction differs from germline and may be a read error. This CDR3 is CAGRLSWGTGELFF. CDR3 nucleotides: TGTGCCGGCAGACTTTCTTGGGGAACCGGGGAGCTGTTTTTT. The rearrangement joins TRBV6-1 to TRBJ2-2; D gene unclear. The CDR3 is 14 amino acids. CDR1 is MNHNS, CDR2 SASEGT, per germline.

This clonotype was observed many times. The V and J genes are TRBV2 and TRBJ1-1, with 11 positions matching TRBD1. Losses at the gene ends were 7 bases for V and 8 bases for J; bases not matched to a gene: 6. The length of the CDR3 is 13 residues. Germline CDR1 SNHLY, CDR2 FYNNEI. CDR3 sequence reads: CASNMDRGQEAFF. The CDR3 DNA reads TGTGCCAGCAATATGGACAGGGGGCAGGAAGCTTTCTTT.

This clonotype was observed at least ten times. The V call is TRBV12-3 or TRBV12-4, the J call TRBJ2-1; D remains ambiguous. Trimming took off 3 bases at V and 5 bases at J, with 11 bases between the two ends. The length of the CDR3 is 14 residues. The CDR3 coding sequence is TGTGCCAGCAGTTTTAACTTAGGGAACAATGAGCAGTTCTTC. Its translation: CASSFNLGNNEQFF.

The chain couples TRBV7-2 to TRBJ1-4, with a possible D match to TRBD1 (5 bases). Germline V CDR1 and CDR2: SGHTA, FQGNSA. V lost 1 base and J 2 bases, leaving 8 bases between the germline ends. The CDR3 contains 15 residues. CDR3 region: CASSLGWGTNEKLFF. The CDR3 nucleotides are TGTGCCAGCAGCTTAGGATGGGGGACTAATGAAAAACTGTTTTTT.

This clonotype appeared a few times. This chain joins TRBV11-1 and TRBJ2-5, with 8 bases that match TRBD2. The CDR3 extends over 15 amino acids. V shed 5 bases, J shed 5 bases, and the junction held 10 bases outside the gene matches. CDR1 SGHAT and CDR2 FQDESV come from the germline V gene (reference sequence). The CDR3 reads CASSARGGSLETQYF. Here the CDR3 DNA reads TGTGCCAGCAGCGCCCGGGGGGGGTCTCTGGAGACCCAGTACTTC.

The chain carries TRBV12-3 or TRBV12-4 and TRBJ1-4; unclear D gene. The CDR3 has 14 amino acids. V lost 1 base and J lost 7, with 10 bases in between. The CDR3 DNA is TGTGCCAGCAGTTTAGTTCGGGATGGTGAAAAACTGTTTTTT. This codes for CASSLVRDGEKLFF.

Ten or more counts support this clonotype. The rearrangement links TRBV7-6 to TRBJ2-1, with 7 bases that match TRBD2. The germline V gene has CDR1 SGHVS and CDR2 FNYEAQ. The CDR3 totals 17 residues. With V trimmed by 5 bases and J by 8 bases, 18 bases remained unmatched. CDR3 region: CASSRLSGGRSNDEQFF. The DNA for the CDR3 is TGTGCCAGCAGCCGCCTATCGGGGGGACGTTCGAACGATGAGCAGTTCTTC.